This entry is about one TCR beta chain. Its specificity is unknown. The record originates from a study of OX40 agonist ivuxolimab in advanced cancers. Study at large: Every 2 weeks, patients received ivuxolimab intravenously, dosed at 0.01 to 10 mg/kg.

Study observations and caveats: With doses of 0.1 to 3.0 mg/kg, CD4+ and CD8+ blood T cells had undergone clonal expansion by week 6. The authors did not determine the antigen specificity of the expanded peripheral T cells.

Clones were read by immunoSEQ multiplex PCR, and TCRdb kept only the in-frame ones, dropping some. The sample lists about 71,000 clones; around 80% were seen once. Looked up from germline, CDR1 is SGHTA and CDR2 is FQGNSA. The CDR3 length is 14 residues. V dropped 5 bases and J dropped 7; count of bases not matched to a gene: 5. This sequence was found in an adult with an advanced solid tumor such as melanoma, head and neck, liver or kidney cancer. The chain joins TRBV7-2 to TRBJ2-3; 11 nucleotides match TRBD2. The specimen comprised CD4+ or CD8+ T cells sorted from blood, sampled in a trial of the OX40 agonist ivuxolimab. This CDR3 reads CASSSSGRDHTQYF. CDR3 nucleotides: TGTGCCAGCAGCAGTAGCGGGAGGGATCATACGCAGTATTTT.